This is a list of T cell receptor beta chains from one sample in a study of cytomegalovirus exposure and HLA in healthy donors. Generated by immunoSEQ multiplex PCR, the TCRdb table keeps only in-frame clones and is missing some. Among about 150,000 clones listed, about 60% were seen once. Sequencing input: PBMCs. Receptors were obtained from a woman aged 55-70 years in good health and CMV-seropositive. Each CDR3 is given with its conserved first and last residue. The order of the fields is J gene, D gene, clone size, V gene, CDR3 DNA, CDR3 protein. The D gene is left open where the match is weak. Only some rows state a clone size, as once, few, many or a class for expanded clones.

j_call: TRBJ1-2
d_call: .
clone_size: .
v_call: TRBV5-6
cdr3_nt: TGTGCCAGCAGCCCAGGGTTAGACTATGGCTACACCTTC
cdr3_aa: CASSPGLDYGYTF

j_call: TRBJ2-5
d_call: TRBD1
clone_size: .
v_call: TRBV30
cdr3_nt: TGTGCCTGGGGACAGGGGGCACAAGAGACCCAGTACTTC
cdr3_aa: CAWGQGAQETQYF

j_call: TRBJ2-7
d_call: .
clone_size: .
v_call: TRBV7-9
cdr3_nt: TGTGCCAGCAGCTTAGATCTAGCGCTCGAGCAGTACTTC
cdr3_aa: CASSLDLALEQYF

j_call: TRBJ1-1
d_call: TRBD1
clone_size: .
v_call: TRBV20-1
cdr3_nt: TGCAGTGCTACCAGGGGGCACGGAGCTTTCTTT
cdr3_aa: CSATRGHGAFF

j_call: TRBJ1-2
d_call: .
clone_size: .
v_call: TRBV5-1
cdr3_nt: TGCGCCAGCAGCCCCCTGGCCGGGGTGGGTTCCTATGGCTACACCTTC
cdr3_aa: CASSPLAGVGSYGYTF

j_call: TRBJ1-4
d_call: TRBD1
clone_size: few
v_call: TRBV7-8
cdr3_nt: TGTGCCAGCAGCCCCGGGACAGGGATTAATGAAAAACTGTTTTTT
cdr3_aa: CASSPGTGINEKLFF

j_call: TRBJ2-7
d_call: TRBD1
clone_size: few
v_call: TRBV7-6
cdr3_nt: TGTGCCAGCAGCGCCCGGGACAGTTTCTACGAGCAGTACTTC
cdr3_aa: CASSARDSFYEQYF

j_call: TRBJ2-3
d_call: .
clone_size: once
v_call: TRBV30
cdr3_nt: TGTGCCTGGAGTCCTACGACTAAGCAACATACGCAGTATTTT
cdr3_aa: CAWSPTTKQHTQYF

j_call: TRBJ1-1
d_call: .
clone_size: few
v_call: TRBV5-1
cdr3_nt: TGCGCCAGCAGCTGGGGACAAGTGGGGAACACTGAAGCTTTCTTT
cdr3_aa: CASSWGQVGNTEAFF

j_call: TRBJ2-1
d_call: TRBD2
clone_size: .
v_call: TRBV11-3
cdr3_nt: TGTGCCAGCAGCTTAGGGGTTCTAGCGGGAGGTTACAATGAGCAGTTCTTC
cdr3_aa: CASSLGVLAGGYNEQFF

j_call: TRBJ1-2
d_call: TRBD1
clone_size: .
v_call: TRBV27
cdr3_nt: TGTGCCAGCAGCCGGACAGGATCTTTCTATGGCTACACCTTC
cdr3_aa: CASSRTGSFYGYTF

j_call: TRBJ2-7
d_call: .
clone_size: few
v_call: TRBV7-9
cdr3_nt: TGTGCCAGCAGCTCCCGGACTACGGCCTCCTACGAGCAGTACTTC
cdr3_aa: CASSSRTTASYEQYF

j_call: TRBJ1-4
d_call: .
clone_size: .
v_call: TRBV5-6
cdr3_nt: TGTGCCAGCAGCCGGGGGGGCTCAACTAATGAAAAACTGTTTTTT
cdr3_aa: CASSRGGSTNEKLFF